This is a list of T cell receptor beta chains from one sample in a study of beta chain features in type 1 diabetes. Assay: immunoSEQ multiplex PCR; the TCRdb copy retains only in-frame clones and omits some. This sample has fewer than 900,000 clones, with roughly 15% found just once. The sample consisted of naive CD4+ T cells from blood. These receptors came from a woman aged 18-29 years in good health. CDR3s include the opening cysteine and the closing phenylalanine or tryptophan. A D gene is named only where the DNA matches it firmly. For some rows the clone size is stated as once, few or many, or as a class when expanded; others skip it.

15 few TRBJ1-5 NA TRBV7-2 TGTGCCAGCAGCTCAGGGGCCCCCCGCGGTCAGCCCCAGCATTTT CASSSGAPRGQPQHF
15 few TRBJ1-5 NA TRBV5-1 TGCGCCAGCAGCTTGGATTCCGGGAGGGACCAGCCCCAGCATTTT CASSLDSGRDQPQHF
15 few TRBJ2-3 NA TRBV9 TGTGCCAGCAGCGTAAATCTAGCGCAGACAGATACGCAGTATTTT CASSVNLAQTDTQYF
11 NA TRBJ1-2 NA TRBV20-1 TGCAGTGCAACAACAGGGCTGGGCTACACCTTC CSATTGLGYTF
15 few TRBJ2-7 TRBD2 TRBV4-1 TGCGCCAGCACACCAGGGACTAGCGGAACCTACGAGCAGTACTTC CASTPGTSGTYEQYF
15 few TRBJ2-5 NA TRBV7-2 TGTGCCAGCAGGAAAGCCACCGGGCCGCAAGAGACCCAGTACTTC CASRKATGPQETQYF
16 few TRBJ2-3 TRBD2 TRBV5-1 TGCGCCAGCAGCTTGGGGTCTAGCGGGAGCGGAGATACGCAGTATTTT CASSLGSSGSGDTQYF
11 few TRBJ2-7 NA TRBV29-1 TGCAGCGTTGGGACCCGGTACGAGCAGTACTTC CSVGTRYEQYF
15 NA TRBJ2-5 NA TRBV28 TGTGCCAGCAGTTTTAACAGGGTTCGGCAAGAGACCCAGTACTTC CASSFNRVRQETQYF
19 few TRBJ2-1 TRBD1 TRBV7-3 TGTGCCAGCAGCCCCCAAAGTTTCAGGGGGCGGCTCAACGACAATGAGCAGTTCTTC CASSPQSFRGRLNDNEQFF
14 NA TRBJ1-2 NA TRBV7-2 TGTGCCAGCAGCTTAGGGCTGACGGGTTATGGCTACACCTTC CASSLGLTGYGYTF
18 few TRBJ2-1 NA TRBV4-3 TGCGCCAGCAGCCAAGAACATATACGTGGGGAGCCTTGGTATGAGCAGTTCTTC CASSQEHIRGEPWYEQFF
13 NA TRBJ1-2 NA TRBV7-2 TGTGCCAGCAGCTTGTCAGCTAACTATGGCTACACCTTC CASSLSANYGYTF
16 NA TRBJ2-1 TRBD2 TRBV11-3 TGTGCCAGCAGCTTAGGTGGGACTAGCGGGAGCGGTGAGCAGTTCTTC CASSLGGTSGSGEQFF
15 few TRBJ1-5 TRBD1 TRBV6-6 TGTGCCAGCAGGTTAGCCGGGACAGCTAAGTTTCCCCAGCATTTT CASRLAGTAKFPQHF